One sample yielded the 13 T cell receptor beta chains listed below, sequenced in a study of control samples from healthy donors and cancer patients (dated by TCRdb to about 2020). Receptor libraries were prepared by the immunoSEQ multiplex PCR assay. TCRdb retrieved this table from immuneACCESS and kept in-frame rearrangements only. Not all clones are present; in checked studies, unresolved V genes account for under half, and no reason is known for the remainder. Counted in this sample were 130,000 or so clones; about 90% of them appeared once. The ten most abundant clones make up 6.5% to 9.5% of the sample. Sequencing was performed on PBMCs. These receptors all stem from a man aged 45 to 65 with head and neck cancer.

The chain carries TRBV5-1 and TRBJ2-3; 9 bases are shared with TRBD1. J was trimmed by 5 bases and V by 3 bases; bases with no gene match: 4. The CDR3 is 14 amino acids. Germline V lookup: CDR1 SGHRS, CDR2 YFSETQ. This CDR3 is CASSSGQGGDTQYF. CDR3 coding DNA: TGCGCCAGCAGCTCGGGACAGGGCGGAGATACGCAGTATTTT.

V gene TRBV18 combines with J gene TRBJ2-3, with 12 bases lining up with TRBD2. Trimming took 6 bases from V and 1 from J; bases not matched to a gene: 2. From germline, CDR1 is KGHSH and CDR2 LQKENI. The CDR3 covers 15 residues. CDR3 sequence: CASSLAGGRTDTQYF. The CDR3 DNA reads as TGTGCCAGCTCCCTAGCGGGGGGGCGCACAGATACGCAGTATTTT.

This chain joins TRBV9 and TRBJ2-7; 9 nucleotides align to TRBD2. The CDR3 extends over 15 amino acids. J was trimmed by 7 bases and V by 1 base; bases with no gene match: 9. CDR1 and CDR2 from the germline V gene are SGDLS and YYNGEE. The CDR3 spells CASSVSASGKVEQYF. In DNA form, the CDR3 reads TGTGCCAGCAGCGTATCGGCTAGCGGGAAGGTTGAGCAGTACTTC.

This CDR3 is CASSTGGSQETQYF. Here the CDR3 DNA reads TGTGCCAGCAGTACAGGGGGTTCCCAAGAGACCCAGTACTTC. The chain has TRBV6-5 and TRBJ2-5; 8 positions agree with TRBD1. J gave up 1 base and V 5 bases, and 3 bases lay outside the gene matches. The CDR3 loop spans 14 amino acids. CDR1 is MNHEY and CDR2 is SVGAGI in the germline V gene.

This chain uses TRBV19 with TRBJ2-3, with D tentatively TRBD2 (5 bases). CDR1 and CDR2 (germline): LNHDA, SQIVND (reference sequence). The V gene lost 4 bases and the J gene lost 0 bases, with 17 bases spanning the gap. The CDR3 is made up of 17 amino acids. CDR3 sequence: CASSTTTVAWSTDTQYF. CDR3 DNA: TGTGCCAGTAGTACGACCACCGTAGCGTGGAGCACAGATACGCAGTATTTT.

The chain recombines TRBV28 with TRBJ2-7, with D perhaps matching TRBD2 (6 bases). Germline V gives CDR1 MDHEN, CDR2 SYDVKM. V gave up 3 bases and J gave up 2 bases, with 8 bases separating them. The CDR3 loop spans 13 amino acids. CDR3 sequence (DNA): TGTGCCAGCAGTTTGCGGGGTCCCTACGAGCAGTACTTC. This sequence encodes CASSLRGPYEQYF.

The chain joins TRBV13 to TRBJ2-7; tentative D call: TRBD2 (6 bases). V was clipped by 6 bases and J by 6 bases, with 15 bases between them. The CDR3 sequence is 13 residues long. Germline V gene data show CDR1 as PRHDT and CDR2 as FYEKMQ (reference sequence). The CDR3 nucleotides read TGTGCCAGCAGTCGAGGTCTGGGGGGCGAGCAGTACTTC. Its protein is CASSRGLGGEQYF.

V is TRBV28 and J is TRBJ1-1; 10 nucleotides line up with TRBD1. J gave up 5 bases and V 2 bases, and 5 bases lay outside the gene matches. This CDR3 has 15 amino acids. Germline V gives CDR1 MDHEN, CDR2 SYDVKM. The CDR3 here is CASSLPGTGVTEAFF. The DNA for the CDR3 is TGTGCCAGCAGTTTACCCGGGACAGGGGTGACTGAAGCTTTCTTT. Full variable domain (remainder filled in from reference TRBV28 and TRBJ1-1): DVKVTQSSRYLVKRTGEKVFLECVQDMDHENMFWYRQDPGLGLRLIYFSYDVKMKEKGDIPEGYSVSREKKERFSLILESASTNQTSMYLCASSLPGTGVTEAFFGQGTRLTVV.

The rearrangement links TRBV3-1 (or the pseudogene TRBV3-2) to TRBJ2-6; 8 nucleotides match TRBD1. This CDR3 contains 18 residues. Per germline, CDR1 LGHDT and CDR2 YNNKEL (reference sequence). After removal of 6 bases from V and 0 bases from J, the junction contained 10 bases not matched to a gene. Written as DNA, the CDR3 is TGTGCCAGCAGTCACCGGGGACAGGCGTTCTCTGGGGCCAACGTCCTGACTTTC. This sequence encodes CASSHRGQAFSGANVLTF.

This clone appeared once. This chain links TRBV19 with TRBJ2-7; D is possibly TRBD2 (5 bases). Per the germline V gene, CDR1 is LNHDA and CDR2 is SQIVND (reference sequence). V was clipped by 3 bases and J by 2 bases, with 14 bases between them. The CDR3 runs to 15 residues. The CDR3 protein is CASSITGNPPYEQYF. The DNA for the CDR3 is TGTGCCAGTAGTATCACGGGGAATCCCCCCTACGAGCAGTACTTC.

The chain combines TRBV30 with TRBJ2-2; D is unclear. This CDR3 comprises 11 residues. V lost 6 bases and J 7 bases, leaving 9 bases between the germline ends. Germline-derived CDR1 and CDR2 are GTSNPN and SVGIG (reference sequence). The CDR3 sequence is CACRVVGELFF. The DNA for the CDR3 is TGTGCCTGTCGCGTTGTCGGGGAGCTGTTTTTT. Full variable domain (remainder filled in from reference TRBV30 and TRBJ2-2): SQTIHQWPATLVQPVGSPLSLECTVEGTSNPNLYWYRQAAGRGLQLLFYSVGIGQISSEVPQNLSASRPQDRQFILSSKKLLLSDSGFYLCACRVVGELFFGEGSRLTVL.

The CDR3 coding sequence is TGCGCCAGCAGCCCCTTTACAGGGACCCCCGGAGGCGGGGAGCTGTTTTTT. Amino acids: CASSPFTGTPGGGELFF. This rearrangement joins TRBV5-1 to TRBJ2-2, with a tentative D call TRBD1 (6 bases). The CDR3 has 17 residues. Trimming took off 4 bases at V and 7 bases at J, with 23 bases between the two ends. Germline lookup yields CDR1 SGHRS and CDR2 YFSETQ.

The chain is built from TRBV7-2 and TRBJ2-5, with D possibly TRBD1 on 5 matching bases. The CDR3 is 14 amino acids. Germline V gene lookup returns CDR1 SGHTA and CDR2 FQGNSA. V was shortened by 5 bases and J by 0 bases, with 10 bases between the two germline ends. The CDR3 sequence: CASSLGQYQETQYF. Written as DNA, the CDR3 is TGTGCCAGCAGCCTCGGACAATACCAAGAGACCCAGTACTTC.